This T cell receptor (beta chain) was sequenced during a study of technical replicates of blood from a handful of donors (dated 2017 in TCRdb). The method behind the library was the immunoSEQ multiplex PCR assay. The source is immuneACCESS, and TCRdb retained only in-frame sequences with V and J called. Part of the clones is not carried over; for the studies checked, unresolved V genes explain less than half of this, and the remainder is unexplained. The sample table contains 75,000 to 90,000 clones; only one count was recorded for over 85% of them. The top ten clones comprise about 0.23% of the sample. Of note for this clone: Which antigen it targets is not known. Per-base quality was not reported, and no clone a single base away is much larger than it.

The sequence derives from a human donor in good health. Specimen: T cells isolated from PBMCs.

The nucleotide sequence reads TGCAGCGTTGGGTTTCTAGCAGTGGCAGATACGCAGTATTTT. The resulting protein is CSVGFLAVADTQYF. The receptor chain draws on TRBV29-1 and TRBJ2-3; a tentative D match to TRBD2 spans 5 bases. Trimming removed 4 bases from V and 4 bases from J, leaving 15 bases between the germline ends. CDR1 SQVTM and CDR2 ANQGSEA were looked up in the germline V gene. The CDR3 measures 14 amino acids from cysteine to phenylalanine. Of all the DNA, just the CDR3 is kept, 42 bases in frame from base 1.